Presented here are 25 T cell receptor beta chains from one specimen sequenced in a study of blood T cell repertoires in COVID-19. Data came from immunoSEQ multiplex PCR; TCRdb stores just in-frame clones and leaves some out. This table holds around 78,000 clones, roughly 80% found once. Sequenced sample: peripheral blood. Receptors originate from a human donor in a cohort sampled during active COVID-19.

The gene calls are TRBV6-5 and TRBJ2-7, with TRBD1 matching 9 bases. The germline gives CDR1 MNHEY, CDR2 SVGAGI. The CDR3 is 14 residues long. V shed 7 bases, J shed 6 bases, and the junction held 10 bases outside the gene matches. CDR3 sequence: CASKTGTGYGEQYF. The CDR3 bases are TGTGCCAGCAAGACCGGGACAGGGTACGGCGAGCAGTACTTC.

This chain connects TRBV3-1 (or the pseudogene TRBV3-2) to TRBJ2-3; no clear D gene. Trimming cost V 0 bases and J 5 bases, with 12 bases left between them. The CDR3 runs 15 residues. The germline gives CDR1 LGHDT, CDR2 YNNKEL (reference sequence). CDR3 nucleotides: TGTGCCAGCAGCCAAGATCGGTTAGCAAGAGATACGCAGTATTTT. Encoded protein: CASSQDRLARDTQYF.

The chain is built from TRBV19 and TRBJ1-1; TRBD1 agrees at 8 bases. The CDR3 runs 13 residues. The ends lost 8 bases at V and 4 bases at J; junction bases unmatched: 6. Germline CDR1 is LNHDA and CDR2 is SQIVND (reference sequence). The CDR3 loop reads CASLRGRGTEAFF. CDR3 DNA: TGTGCCAGTCTCAGGGGGCGCGGCACTGAAGCTTTCTTT.

For this clone: A read error is possible here, since a much larger clone lies one base away. This rearrangement joins TRBV5-4 to TRBJ2-7, with D tentatively TRBD2 (6 bases). Germline V lookup: CDR1 SGHNT, CDR2 YYREEE (reference sequence). CDR3 length: 13 residues. V dropped 2 bases and J dropped 3 bases, with 9 bases sitting between them. CDR3 nucleotides: TGTGCCAGCAGCTTAAACGGGGGCTACGAGCAGTACTTC. Its translation: CASSLNGGYEQYF.

This clone came up a few times. The chain recombines TRBV3-1 (or the pseudogene TRBV3-2) with TRBJ2-7, with D possibly TRBD2 on 5 matching bases. The CDR3 has 20 amino acids. The germline V gene encodes CDR1 LGHDT and CDR2 YNNKEL (reference sequence). V was clipped by 0 bases and J by 0 bases, with 24 bases between them. The CDR3: CASSQDIRWTAGGISYEQYF. CDR3 in DNA: TGTGCCAGCAGCCAAGACATAAGGTGGACGGCGGGCGGAATCTCCTACGAGCAGTACTTC.

The gene calls are TRBV12-3 or TRBV12-4 and TRBJ1-2; D is uncertain. V was trimmed by 4 bases and J by 3 bases, leaving 3 bases between them. The CDR3 is made up of 11 amino acids. The CDR3 DNA follows: TGTGCCAGCAGTTCGGACTATGGCTACACCTTC. Its translation is CASSSDYGYTF.

This clone was recorded once. V and J are TRBV6-1 and TRBJ1-2; a possible D gene is TRBD1 (6 bases). The germline V gene has CDR1 MNHNS and CDR2 SASEGT. This CDR3 has 15 amino acids. V was clipped by 1 base and J by 4 bases, with 13 bases between them. The CDR3 sequence: CASSEGHRALYGYTF. As DNA, the CDR3 is TGTGCCAGCAGTGAAGGGCACAGGGCCCTCTATGGCTACACCTTC.

The chain links TRBV5-1 to TRBJ2-5, with D perhaps matching TRBD1 (6 bases). CDR1 and CDR2 from the germline V gene are SGHRS and YFSETQ. The CDR3 is 12 amino acids. V dropped 5 bases and J dropped 4 bases, with 9 bases sitting between them. The CDR3 DNA reads as TGCGCCAGCAGGGGCAGGGGAGAGACCCAGTACTTC. Residues: CASRGRGETQYF. The complete variable domain, with remaining parts taken from reference TRBV5-1 and TRBJ2-5, reads KAGVTQTPRYLIKTRGQQVTLSCSPISGHRSVSWYQQTPGQGLQFLFEYFSETQRNKGNFPGRFSGRQFSNSRSEMNVSTLELGDSALYLCASRGRGETQYFGPGTRLLVL.

The V call is TRBV5-4, the J call TRBJ1-2, with D unclear. The V end was cut by 5 bases, the J end by 8 bases, with 10 bases between. Germline V gene data show CDR1 as SGHNT and CDR2 as YYREEE (reference sequence). The CDR3 contains 11 residues. This chain's CDR3 is CASRQAGGYTF. In DNA form, the CDR3 reads TGTGCCAGCAGGCAGGCGGGAGGCTACACCTTC.

The V gene is TRBV3-1 (or the pseudogene TRBV3-2), the J gene TRBJ1-2, with D uncertain. V shed 0 bases and J shed 7 bases, with 9 bases lying between them. Per the germline V gene, CDR1 is LGHDT and CDR2 is YNNKEL (reference sequence). The CDR3 is made up of 13 amino acids. The CDR3 DNA reads as TGTGCCAGCAGCCAAGATCTTTCGGGTGGCTACACCTTC. Translation: CASSQDLSGGYTF.

This clone is a singleton in its sample. This sequence joins TRBV4-2 and TRBJ1-2, with D possibly TRBD1 on 5 matching bases. The V end was cut by 0 bases, the J end by 7 bases, with 15 bases between. CDR3 length: 15 amino acids. CDR1 is LGHNA, CDR2 YNFKEQ, per germline. CDR3 loop: CASSQDSQGGSGYTF. Here the CDR3 DNA reads TGTGCCAGCAGCCAAGATTCGCAGGGTGGTTCTGGCTACACCTTC.

This clone was found once. The genes are TRBV19 and TRBJ2-7; perhaps TRBD1 as D (6 bases). The CDR3 sequence is 17 residues long. Germline-derived CDR1 and CDR2 are LNHDA and SQIVND (reference sequence). V was shortened by 4 bases and J by 3 bases, with 22 bases between the two germline ends. CDR3 sequence reads: CASSTASTGGLIYEQYF. For the CDR3, the DNA is TGTGCCAGTAGTACCGCCTCGACAGGAGGCTTAATCTACGAGCAGTACTTC.

This clone was detected a few times. The rearrangement joins TRBV19 to TRBJ1-1; the D is unclear. There are 15 residues in the CDR3. V lost 7 bases, J lost 2 bases, and 17 bases lay in between. Germline V gives CDR1 LNHDA, CDR2 SQIVND (reference sequence). The DNA for the CDR3 is TGTGCCAGTAATTCTCCTGTGGCGGTTAACACTGAAGCTTTCTTT. It is translated as CASNSPVAVNTEAFF.

The chain links TRBV30 to TRBJ2-1; 10 bases fit TRBD2. Looked up from germline, CDR1 is GTSNPN and CDR2 is SVGIG (reference sequence). The ends lost 7 bases at V and 0 bases at J; junction bases unmatched: 3. The CDR3 sequence is 14 residues long. The CDR3 is CAYKRGGSYNEQFF. DNA for the CDR3: TGTGCCTACAAGCGGGGGGGCTCCTACAATGAGCAGTTCTTC.

The V call is TRBV3-1 (or the pseudogene TRBV3-2), the J call TRBJ2-1, with unresolved D. V dropped 0 bases and J dropped 3 bases, with 6 bases sitting between them. This CDR3 is built from 14 residues. Germline values: CDR1 LGHDT, CDR2 YNNKEL (reference sequence). The CDR3 DNA reads TGTGCCAGCAGCCAAGACCTCTTCTACAATGAGCAGTTCTTC. Its protein product is CASSQDLFYNEQFF.

This clone was counted only a few times. This chain links TRBV21-1 with TRBJ2-6; the table's TRBD2 call for D was not verified on the DNA. TRBV21-1 is a pseudogene locus. The CDR3 covers 17 residues. The DNA for the CDR3 is TGTGCCAGCAGCAAAGGGCGGGGAGGGACTGGGGCCAACGTCCTGACTTTC. Translated, it gives CASSKGRGGTGANVLTF.

The chain employs TRBV6-1 and TRBJ2-6; D is possibly TRBD2 (6 bases). This CDR3 is built from 13 residues. The germline gives CDR1 MNHNS, CDR2 SASEGT. V gave up 2 bases and J gave up 10 bases, with 9 bases separating them. CDR3 DNA sequence: TGTGCCAGCAGTGAATCGGGGGTTAACGTCCTGACTTTC. Protein: CASSESGVNVLTF.

This clone has just one count. This chain uses TRBV5-6 with TRBJ2-7; TRBD1 agrees at 8 bases. This CDR3 region has 15 residues. CDR1 and CDR2 from the germline V gene are SGHDT and YYEEEE. The junction had 6 bases not matched to a gene; V was cut back by 2 bases and J by 2 bases. CDR3: CASSFGTGKTYEQYF. CDR3 nucleotides: TGTGCCAGCAGCTTTGGGACAGGAAAGACCTACGAGCAGTACTTC.

The chain employs TRBV4-2 and TRBJ1-1; no clear D. V lost 0 bases, J lost 1 base, and 12 bases lay in between. The length of the CDR3 is 16 residues. Germline V gene sequence: CDR1 LGHNA, CDR2 YNFKEQ. This CDR3 reads CASSQDWPGGNTEAFF. CDR3 sequence (DNA): TGTGCCAGCAGCCAAGATTGGCCGGGAGGGAACACTGAAGCTTTCTTT.

The J gene is TRBJ2-3, the V gene TRBV12-5; TRBD2 aligns across 9 bases. The CDR3 loop spans 20 amino acids. V was clipped by 0 bases and J by 0 bases; unmatched bases: 13. Germline CDR1 reads LGHNT; CDR2 reads FRNRAP. The CDR3 loop is CASGLVWGSGGPPSTDTQYF. The CDR3 DNA reads as TGTGCTAGTGGTTTGGTTTGGGGGAGCGGGGGGCCTCCTAGCACAGATACGCAGTATTTT.

The V and J genes are TRBV4-2 and TRBJ2-5, with 10 bases lining up with TRBD1. V was pared by 2 bases and J by 2 bases, with 5 bases of the junction left unmatched. The CDR3 consists of 16 residues. The germline V gene encodes CDR1 LGHNA and CDR2 YNFKEQ. In DNA, the CDR3 is TGTGCCAGCAGCCAAACTTCGGACAGGGGGCAAGAGACCCAGTACTTC. It yields the protein CASSQTSDRGQETQYF.

V and J are TRBV6-2 or TRBV6-3 and TRBJ2-7; perhaps TRBD1 as D (5 bases). The CDR3 has 15 amino acids. The germline V and J ends were trimmed by 2 bases and 0 bases, with 11 bases remaining between them. CDR1 and CDR2 (germline): MNHEY, SVGEGT. CDR3 DNA: TGTGCCAGCAGTTACGTATCCAGGGACTCCTACGAGCAGTACTTC. Translation gives CASSYVSRDSYEQYF.

This clone was seen a single time. This chain connects TRBV5-1 to TRBJ2-1, with 7 bases identical to TRBD1. Germline trimming cut 4 bases from V and 0 bases from J; bases unmatched to any gene: 4. Germline V gives CDR1 SGHRS, CDR2 YFSETQ. The CDR3 is 15 amino acids. The CDR3 here is CASSKGQSSYNEQFF. The CDR3 DNA is TGCGCCAGCAGCAAGGGACAGAGCTCCTACAATGAGCAGTTCTTC.

The chain is built from TRBV4-2 and TRBJ1-2, with D possibly TRBD1 on 5 matching bases. CDR1 LGHNA and CDR2 YNFKEQ come from the germline V gene. V lost 4 bases and J 6 bases, leaving 9 bases between the germline ends. CDR3 length equals 12 residues. Here the CDR3 reads CASSPDSDGYTF. CDR3 DNA: TGTGCCAGCAGCCCAGACAGCGATGGCTACACCTTC.

The chain joins TRBV7-2 to TRBJ1-5; D gene ambiguous. The V gene lost 1 base and the J gene lost 11 bases, with 9 bases spanning the gap. Germline V gives CDR1 SGHTA, CDR2 FQGNSA. The CDR3 runs 12 residues. The CDR3 protein is CASSLDRGAQHF. In DNA form, the CDR3 reads TGTGCCAGCAGCTTAGATCGCGGGGCCCAGCATTTT.